Below, 17 T cell receptor beta chains from the same sample are listed, as sequenced in a study of control samples from healthy donors and cancer patients. Clones were read by immunoSEQ multiplex PCR, and TCRdb kept only the in-frame ones, dropping some. The table shows about 120,000 clones, with about 90% occurring only once. The sample consisted of blood. The receptors were gathered from a woman aged 50 to 65 in good health.

The chain uses TRBV29-1 and TRBJ2-1, with 7 bases that match TRBD1. The trim removed 7 bases at V and 0 bases at J, leaving 9 bases unmatched. The CDR3 loop spans 15 amino acids. Germline loops: CDR1 SQVTM, CDR2 ANQGSEA. In DNA, the CDR3 is TGCAGCGCGAAAGGTAGGGGGCCCTCCTACAATGAGCAGTTCTTC. Protein: CSAKGRGPSYNEQFF.

The CDR3 loop is CASITGGQGIGQPQHF. The CDR3 coding sequence is TGTGCCAGCATTACTGGAGGCCAGGGGATTGGTCAGCCCCAGCATTTT. J is TRBJ1-5 and V is TRBV28; tentatively, D is TRBD1 (6 bases). Between the trimmed V and J ends, which lost 7 bases and 6 bases, there was a span of 22 bases. Germline-derived CDR1 and CDR2 are MDHEN and SYDVKM. CDR3 size: 16 residues. Based on the CDR3 plus reference TRBV28 and TRBJ1-5, the full variable domain is DVKVTQSSRYLVKRTGEKVFLECVQDMDHENMFWYRQDPGLGLRLIYFSYDVKMKEKGDIPEGYSVSREKKERFSLILESASTNQTSMYLCASITGGQGIGQPQHFGDGTRLSIL.

The J gene is TRBJ2-3, the V gene TRBV27, with 7 bases identical to TRBD1. Germline V lookup: CDR1 MNHEY, CDR2 SMNVEV (reference sequence). V lost 5 bases, J lost 2 bases, and 7 bases stayed unmatched. CDR3 size: 15 residues. CDR3 region: CASSHIQGITDTQYF. The CDR3 DNA reads as TGTGCCAGCAGTCATATACAGGGGATCACAGATACGCAGTATTTT.

The V gene is TRBV7-2, the J gene TRBJ1-5; a weak D match, TRBD1 (5 bases). The CDR3 totals 15 residues. V was shortened by 0 bases and J by 1 base, with 7 bases between the two germline ends. CDR1 and CDR2 from the germline V gene are SGHTA and FQGNSA. CDR3 amino acids: CASSLAGLSNQPQHF. In DNA form, the CDR3 reads TGTGCCAGCAGCTTAGCGGGACTGAGCAATCAGCCCCAGCATTTT.

This sequence joins TRBV27 and TRBJ2-7, with 7 bases identical to TRBD1. Germline values: CDR1 MNHEY, CDR2 SMNVEV (reference sequence). CDR3 size: 13 residues. Trimming cost V 6 bases and J 6 bases; bases outside gene matches: 8. The CDR3 DNA reads as TGTGCCAGCAGCTCGTGGACAGGAGGCGAGCAGTACTTC. Protein: CASSSWTGGEQYF.

This clone appeared a few times. V gene TRBV5-1 combines with J gene TRBJ2-2; D is perhaps TRBD2 (5 bases). V was pared by 0 bases and J by 6 bases, with 12 bases between. The V gene's germline CDR1 is SGHRS and CDR2 YFSETQ. This CDR3 contains 15 residues. CDR3 protein: CASSLESGFAGELFF. The CDR3 bases are TGCGCCAGCAGCTTGGAGTCGGGGTTTGCCGGGGAGCTGTTTTTT.

This chain connects TRBV12-3 or TRBV12-4 to TRBJ2-7, with a weak D call TRBD1 (6 bases). V lost 6 bases to trimming and J lost 5 bases, with 14 bases between them. There are 13 residues in the CDR3. CDR3 sequence: CASSLQGLDEQYF. In DNA form, the CDR3 reads TGTGCCAGCAGCCTACAGGGTTTGGACGAGCAGTACTTC.

The genes are TRBV7-9 and TRBJ1-2; D ambiguous. V lost 7 bases to trimming and J lost 1 base, with 13 bases between them. The CDR3 length is 14 residues. The germline V gene has CDR1 SEHNR and CDR2 FQNEAQ (reference sequence). The CDR3, as DNA: TGTGCCAGCACCGTGGGCGAGGTTAACTATGGCTACACCTTC. Its translation is CASTVGEVNYGYTF.

The chain joins TRBV2 to TRBJ2-5, with TRBD2 identical over 12 bases. The germline CDR1 and CDR2 sequences are SNHLY and FYNNEI. The CDR3 is 16 amino acids. V shed 2 bases, J shed 5 bases, and the junction held 6 bases outside the gene matches. Here the CDR3 DNA reads TGTGCCAGCAGTGAACTAGCGGGAGGGCCCGGGGAGACCCAGTACTTC. It codes for CASSELAGGPGETQYF.

The chain has TRBV18 and TRBJ1-4, with TRBD1 as a possible D gene (6 bases). V shed 2 bases and J shed 4 bases, with 17 bases lying between them. Germline CDR1 KGHSH, CDR2 LQKENI. This CDR3 region has 17 residues. The CDR3 DNA reads TGTGCCAGCTCACCAGTTAACCGCGGGGGCCTTAATGAAAAACTGTTTTTT. This translates into CASSPVNRGGLNEKLFF.

This clone showed up just once. The V call is TRBV7-9, the J call TRBJ1-1; weak D call: TRBD1 (6 bases). Germline V gene sequence: CDR1 SEHNR, CDR2 FQNEAQ (reference sequence). V was shortened by 2 bases and J by 4 bases, with 26 bases between the two germline ends. CDR3 length equals 19 residues. The chain's CDR3 is CASSLTVGGYSRSGTEAFF. As DNA, the CDR3 is TGTGCCAGCAGCTTAACGGTAGGGGGGTACTCCCGGTCGGGCACTGAAGCTTTCTTT.

The V call is TRBV3-1 (or the pseudogene TRBV3-2), the J call TRBJ2-1; 9 nucleotides line up with TRBD2. Germline V gives CDR1 LGHDT, CDR2 YNNKEL (reference sequence). The CDR3 is 16 amino acids. The J segment lost 8 bases and the V segment lost 0 bases, leaving 8 bases of the junction unmatched. CDR3 DNA sequence: TGTGCCAGCAGCCAAGATTGGCGGGGGGGTAGGTATGAGCAGTTCTTC. Amino acids: CASSQDWRGGRYEQFF.

The rearrangement joins TRBV3-1 (or the pseudogene TRBV3-2) to TRBJ2-5; D is ambiguous. CDR3 length equals 15 residues. Germline assignment: CDR1 LGHDT and CDR2 YNNKEL (reference sequence). V lost 4 bases to trimming and J lost 2 bases, with 14 bases between them. The CDR3 nucleotides read TGTGCCAGCAGCCCAGATTTGGTTCCACAAGAGACCCAGTACTTC. Its translation is CASSPDLVPQETQYF.

The chain links TRBV10-1 to TRBJ2-7; 8 nucleotides agree with TRBD2. The CDR3 extends over 12 amino acids. The germline V gene has CDR1 WNHNN and CDR2 SYGVQD (reference sequence). The junction had 4 bases not matched to a gene; V was cut back by 8 bases and J by 4 bases. The CDR3, as DNA: TGCGCCAGCTCGGGGGGGCCTTACGAGCAGTACTTC. It specifies CASSGGPYEQYF.

This clone was counted a single time. This may arise from a read error, as a much more abundant clone is one base away. This chain joins TRBV7-8 and TRBJ2-7; 9 positions match TRBD2. Unmatched junction bases numbered 0, after V lost 2 bases and J lost 7 bases. The CDR3 has 12 amino acids. Germline V lookup: CDR1 SGHVS, CDR2 FQNEAQ. The CDR3 spells CASSLLAGEQYF. DNA of the CDR3: TGTGCCAGCAGCTTACTAGCGGGGGAGCAGTACTTC.

The chain employs TRBV11-2 and TRBJ2-6; tentative D call: TRBD1 (5 bases). This CDR3 has 16 residues. From germline, CDR1 is SGHAT and CDR2 FQNNGV. Trimming pared 2 bases from V and 2 bases from J, leaving 10 bases between. The CDR3 bases are TGTGCCAGCAGCTTAATCAGGGCTACTGGGGCCAACGTCCTGACTTTC. It translates to CASSLIRATGANVLTF.

The chain couples TRBV10-3 to TRBJ1-5; D uncertain. The V and J ends lost 2 bases and 1 base respectively, with 6 bases between them. This CDR3 is 14 amino acids long. Per the germline V gene, CDR1 is ENHRY and CDR2 is SYGVKD. The CDR3 DNA reads as TGTGCCATCAGTGAGGGTGGGAGCAATCAGCCCCAGCATTTT. This translates into CAISEGGSNQPQHF.